This T cell receptor beta chain is drawn from a study of human T cells and chemical hapten exposure. On the study more broadly: In the roughly 25-week study, patients were dosed weekly with diphenylcyclopropenone on the scalp throughout. Recorded diagnoses among the mostly female patients were alopecia areata, totalis or universalis.

TCRdb itself ran the RACE reads through MiXCR, one entry per CDR3 protein. The sample shows roughly 360,000 distinct CDR3 sequences, roughly 4.8% of them seen only once. This clonotype was counted at least ten times. Germline V CDR1 and CDR2: SGDLS, YYNGEE. V dropped 2 bases and J dropped 5; count of bases not matched to a gene: 8. CDR3 length: 15 amino acids. This sample's time point: patch test 1, 2 weeks after DPC sensitization. Documented treatment: therapeutic diphenylcyclopropenone sensitization with weekly scalp DPC. This receptor was taken from a woman aged 45-60 years with alopecia areata. Some clones in this sample may be carry-over from other donors' samples. Here the sequenced sample was whole blood, taken in connection with sensitization to the hapten diphenylcyclopropenone (DPC). This chain links TRBV9 with TRBJ2-7; 9 nucleotides match TRBD1. CDR3 in amino acids: CASSVSQGARDEQYF. The CDR3 DNA reads TGTGCCAGCAGCGTCTCACAGGGGGCTAGGGACGAGCAGTACTTC.